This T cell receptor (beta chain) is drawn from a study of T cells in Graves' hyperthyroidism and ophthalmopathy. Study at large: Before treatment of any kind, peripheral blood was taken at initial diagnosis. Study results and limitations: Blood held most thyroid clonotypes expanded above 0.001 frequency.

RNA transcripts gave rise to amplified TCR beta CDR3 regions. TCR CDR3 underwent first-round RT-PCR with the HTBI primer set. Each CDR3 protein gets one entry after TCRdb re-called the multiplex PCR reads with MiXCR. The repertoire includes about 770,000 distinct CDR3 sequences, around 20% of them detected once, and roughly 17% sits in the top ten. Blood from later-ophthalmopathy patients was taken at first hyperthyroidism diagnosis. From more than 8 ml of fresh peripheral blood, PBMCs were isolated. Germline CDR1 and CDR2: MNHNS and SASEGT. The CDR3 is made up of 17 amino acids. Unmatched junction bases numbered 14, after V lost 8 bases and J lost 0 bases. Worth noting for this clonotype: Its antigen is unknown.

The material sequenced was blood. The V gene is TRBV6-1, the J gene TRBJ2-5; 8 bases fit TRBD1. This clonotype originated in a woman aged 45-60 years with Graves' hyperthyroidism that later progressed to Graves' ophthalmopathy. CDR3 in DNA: TGTGCCAGCGGACCGGACTGGGACAGGCAATACCAAGAGACCCAGTACTTC. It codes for CASGPDWDRQYQETQYF.